The next 13 T cell receptor beta chains were all read from a single sample in a study of CD8 T cells in ankylosing spondylitis. TCRdb reprocessed the 5' RACE reads with MiXCR, giving one entry per CDR3 protein. The sample contains roughly 130,000 distinct CDR3 sequences, approximately 9.2% of which appear only once. The sample was synovial fluid, either unsorted or a sorted T cell fraction (not recorded which). The source of these receptors is a male donor with ankylosing spondylitis.

This clonotype was seen ten or more times. The J gene is TRBJ1-1, the V gene TRBV6-2 or TRBV6-3, with 7 bases that match TRBD1. Trimming removed 6 bases from V and 5 bases from J; junction bases left unmatched: 6. CDR1 is MNHEY and CDR2 is SVGEGT in the germline V gene. The CDR3 runs 13 residues. The CDR3 region is CASRKQGGTEAFF. The CDR3 DNA reads as TGTGCCAGCAGAAAGCAGGGGGGGACTGAAGCTTTCTTT.

This clonotype has at least ten counts. The chain carries TRBV28 and TRBJ1-2; D gene ambiguous. The CDR3 is 13 residues long. V shed 3 bases and J shed 4 bases, with 9 bases lying between them. CDR1 MDHEN and CDR2 SYDVKM come from the germline V gene. The CDR3, as DNA: TGTGCCAGCAGTTTCGGGAGAGGCTATGGCTACACCTTC. Translation gives CASSFGRGYGYTF.

This clonotype was counted ten times or more. This chain links TRBV5-1 with TRBJ1-1; 10 positions match TRBD1. Germline loops: CDR1 SGHRS, CDR2 YFSETQ. CDR3 size: 15 residues. Losses at the gene ends were 4 bases for V and 6 bases for J; bases not matched to a gene: 9. In nucleotides, the CDR3 is TGCGCCAGCAGCCCAGACAGGGGGCGCGGAGCTGAAGCTTTCTTT. Translating gives CASSPDRGRGAEAFF.

This clonotype was counted a few times. V is TRBV6-5 and J is TRBJ1-1; D remains unclear. Germline CDR1 reads MNHEY; CDR2 reads SVGAGI. This CDR3 spans 13 amino acids. Trimming left V 2 bases short and J 1 base short, with 5 bases between. CDR3 sequence: CASSYPGNTEAFF. The CDR3 DNA sequence: TGTGCCAGCAGTTACCCCGGGAACACTGAAGCTTTCTTT.

The genes are TRBV20-1 and TRBJ2-3; TRBD1 matches 10 bases. V was pared by 5 bases and J by 6 bases, with 8 bases of the junction left unmatched. Germline values: CDR1 DFQATT, CDR2 SNEGSKA (reference sequence). There are 14 residues in the CDR3. CDR3 sequence: CSAPGQGRWDTQYF. The DNA for the CDR3 is TGCAGTGCTCCGGGACAGGGGAGGTGGGATACGCAGTATTTT.

The chain couples TRBV12-5 to TRBJ1-1, with 8 bases aligning to TRBD1. The CDR3 length is 16 residues. The germline V gene has CDR1 LGHNT and CDR2 FRNRAP. V was clipped by 1 base and J by 5 bases; unmatched bases: 9. The CDR3 DNA reads as TGTGCTAGTGGTTTGGGGGGACAGCGGACAGGGACTGAAGCTTTCTTT. This gives the protein CASGLGGQRTGTEAFF. Variable domain in full (rest from reference TRBV12-5 and TRBJ1-1): DARVTQTPRHKVTEMGQEVTMRCQPILGHNTVFWYRQTMMQGLELLAYFRNRAPLDDSGMPKDRFSAEMPDATLATLKIQPSEPRDSAVYFCASGLGGQRTGTEAFFGQGTRLTVV.

This clonotype appeared many times. The chain joins TRBV6-2 or TRBV6-3 to TRBJ1-2; no clear D. The CDR3 contains 13 residues. V lost 6 bases and J 4 bases, leaving 12 bases between the germline ends. Germline lookup yields CDR1 MNHEY and CDR2 SVGEGT. The CDR3 is CASRLQVAYGYTF. DNA of the CDR3: TGTGCCAGCAGACTGCAGGTCGCCTATGGCTACACCTTC.

This sequence joins TRBV20-1 and TRBJ1-1; a weak D match, TRBD1 (5 bases). Looked up from germline, CDR1 is DFQATT and CDR2 is SNEGSKA (reference sequence). Trimming pared 3 bases from V and 2 bases from J, leaving 10 bases between. CDR3 size: 13 residues. For the CDR3, the DNA is TGCAGTGCTAGGCCTACAGGTAACACTGAAGCTTTCTTT. It yields the protein CSARPTGNTEAFF.

This clonotype was seen only a few times. The chain has TRBV28 and TRBJ2-7; 11 bases match TRBD1. The ends lost 11 bases at V and 4 bases at J; junction bases unmatched: 4. CDR1 is MDHEN, CDR2 SYDVKM, per germline. The length of the CDR3 is 12 residues. CDR3 bases: TGTGCCGCGGGACAGGGGGGTTACGAGCAGTACTTC. Translating gives CAAGQGGYEQYF. Complete variable domain (other parts from reference TRBV28 and TRBJ2-7): DVKVTQSSRYLVKRTGEKVFLECVQDMDHENMFWYRQDPGLGLRLIYFSYDVKMKEKGDIPEGYSVSREKKERFSLILESASTNQTSMYLCAAGQGGYEQYFGPGTRLTVT.

CDR3 in DNA: TGCAGTGCTAGAGAATGGGGCATAATGAAGAGCGAGCAGTACTTC. Translation: CSAREWGIMKSEQYF. This chain uses TRBV20-1 with TRBJ2-7, with a tentative D call TRBD1 (5 bases). The length of the CDR3 is 15 residues. CDR1 and CDR2 (germline): DFQATT, SNEGSKA (reference sequence). V lost 0 bases and J lost 6, with 18 bases in between.

This clonotype has ten or more counts. The chain recombines TRBV20-1 with TRBJ2-7; TRBD1 aligns across 9 bases. The V segment lost 6 bases and the J segment 6 bases; nucleotides outside the gene matches: 9. The V gene's germline CDR1 is DFQATT and CDR2 SNEGSKA (reference sequence). There are 13 residues in the CDR3. The CDR3 nucleotides read TGCAGTGCAAAACGGGACAGGGCGACCGAGCAGTACTTC. Amino acids: CSAKRDRATEQYF.

This clonotype appeared a few times. The chain has TRBV7-6 and TRBJ2-1; D remains unclear. The length of the CDR3 is 14 residues. Germline loops: CDR1 SGHVS, CDR2 FNYEAQ. Trimming shortened V by 2 bases and J by 3 bases, and 8 bases separated the two germline ends. CDR3 nucleotides: TGTGCCAGCAGCTTAAGGCCCAACTACAATGAGCAGTTCTTC. This sequence encodes CASSLRPNYNEQFF.

This clonotype came up a few times. The chain uses TRBV5-5 and TRBJ1-4; maybe TRBD1 (6 bases). There are 14 residues in the CDR3. Trimming took off 2 bases at V and 8 bases at J, with 13 bases between the two ends. Germline CDR1 is SGHKS and CDR2 is YYEKEE (reference sequence). The CDR3 DNA sequence: TGTGCCAGCAGCTTATCCAGGGGAAGGGAAAAACTGTTTTTT. Its protein is CASSLSRGREKLFF. Supplemented by reference TRBV5-5 and TRBJ1-4, the full variable domain reads DAGVTQSPTHLIKTRGQQVTLRCSPISGHKSVSWYQQVLGQGPQFIFQYYEKEERGRGNFPDRFSARQFPNYSSELNVNALLLGDSALYLCASSLSRGREKLFFGSGTQLSVL.